The clone carrying this TCR beta chain was counted only a few times. Its specificity is unknown. A single record per CDR3 protein comes from TCRdb applying MiXCR to the reads. Of about 480,000 distinct CDR3 sequences in the sample, 30% to 40% were seen once. This sample is part of a study of T cell repertoires in cytomegalovirus infection. About the research overall: Recently described HLA-C-restricted plus well-studied HLA-B-restricted CMV epitopes were used.

CDR3 length: 17 residues. Trimming pared 0 bases from V and 5 bases from J, leaving 17 bases between. From germline, CDR1 is MNHEY and CDR2 SVGEGT. The chain links TRBV6-2 or TRBV6-3 to TRBJ2-1; D gene uncertain. This specimen was cultured PBMCs, taken from culture after CMV antigen stimulation. This clonotype was obtained from a human donor in good health (CMV status not recorded). Some clones in this sample may be carry-over from other donors' samples. The CDR3 spells CASSYSTADPYDNEQFF. CDR3 sequence (DNA): TGTGCCAGCAGTTACTCGACTGCGGACCCATACGACAATGAGCAGTTCTTC.